The clone carrying this T cell receptor beta chain was counted only a few times. Its antigen is unknown. Assay: immunoSEQ multiplex PCR; the TCRdb copy retains only in-frame clones and omits some. The sample shows some 78,000 clones, under 90% of them seen only once. The data derive from a study of T cell responses to AZD1222 COVID-19 vaccine. Study outcomes and limitations: Unmutated variant regions reportedly attract nearly half of all spike-specific TCRs. The span of vaccine-associated CD4 TCRs extended across spike, with dominance at 160-218 and 743-854. Clonal diversity was possibly underestimated, and white British individuals and females predominated among donors. Repertoires in all cases were sampled only once the peak T cell response had passed.

Trimming cost V 3 bases and J 5 bases, with 16 bases left between them. The CDR3 sequence is 15 residues long. The germline V gene has CDR1 SNHLY and CDR2 FYNNEI. This receptor was obtained from an adult who received the AZD1222 COVID-19 vaccine. Sequences were derived from peripheral blood, sampled 28 days after the second AZD1222 dose. V usage is TRBV2 and J usage is TRBJ1-2; D gene ambiguous. CDR3 sequence (DNA): TGTGCCAGCAGTGACCCCGCGGATACCTCATATGGCTACACCTTC. This codes for CASSDPADTSYGYTF.